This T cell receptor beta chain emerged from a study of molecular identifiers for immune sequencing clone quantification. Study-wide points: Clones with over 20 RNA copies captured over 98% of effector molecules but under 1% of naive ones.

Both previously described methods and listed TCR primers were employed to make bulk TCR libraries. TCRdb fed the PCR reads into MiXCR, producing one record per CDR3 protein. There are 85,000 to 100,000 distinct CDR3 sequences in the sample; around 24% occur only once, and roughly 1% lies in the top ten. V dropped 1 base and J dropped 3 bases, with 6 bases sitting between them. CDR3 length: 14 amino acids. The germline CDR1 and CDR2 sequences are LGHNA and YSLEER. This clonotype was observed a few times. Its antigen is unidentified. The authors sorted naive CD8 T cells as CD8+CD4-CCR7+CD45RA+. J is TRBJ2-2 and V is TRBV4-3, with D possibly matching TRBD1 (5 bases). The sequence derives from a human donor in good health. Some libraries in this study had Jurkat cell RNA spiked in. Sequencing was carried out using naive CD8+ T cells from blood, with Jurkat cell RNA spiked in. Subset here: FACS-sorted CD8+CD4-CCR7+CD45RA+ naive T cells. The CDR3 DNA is TGCGCCAGCAGCCAAGTGGGGCACACCGGGGAGCTGTTTTTT. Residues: CASSQVGHTGELFF.